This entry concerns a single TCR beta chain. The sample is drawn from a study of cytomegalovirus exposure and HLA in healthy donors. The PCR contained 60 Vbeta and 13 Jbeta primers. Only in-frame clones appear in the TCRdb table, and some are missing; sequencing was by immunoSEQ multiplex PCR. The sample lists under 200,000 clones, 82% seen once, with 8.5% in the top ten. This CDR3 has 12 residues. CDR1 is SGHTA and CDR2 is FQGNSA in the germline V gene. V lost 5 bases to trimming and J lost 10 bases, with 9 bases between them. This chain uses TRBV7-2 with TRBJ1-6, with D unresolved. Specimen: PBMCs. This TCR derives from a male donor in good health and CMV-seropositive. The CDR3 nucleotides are TGTGCCAGCAGCGAAACGAGCTCACCCCTCCACTTT. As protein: CASSETSSPLHF.